Following are 3 T cell receptor beta chains from one sample sequenced in a study of shared clonotypes between healthy human individuals. Clones were read by immunoSEQ multiplex PCR, and TCRdb kept only the in-frame ones, dropping some. The sample holds more than 2,000,000 clones; just over 90% are singletons and the top ten take approximately 0.4%. Input material: naive CD4+ T cells from PBMCs. Regarding subset: CD45RA+ positively selected. The receptors shown here come from a man aged 18 to 29 in good health. Some clones in this sample may be carry-over from other donors' samples.

A word on this clone: Other DNA sequences in the same sample also yield this CDR3. The genes are TRBV5-1 and TRBJ1-3, with D hard to call. The CDR3 is 15 residues long. The V end lost 0 bases, the J end lost 0 bases, and 7 bases lay between the germline ends. Germline CDR1 SGHRS, CDR2 YFSETQ. DNA of the CDR3: TGCGCCAGCAGCTTGGCCGAGAGCTCTGGAAACACCATATATTTT. It yields the protein CASSLAESSGNTIYF.

This clone was seen just once. This chain uses TRBV19 with TRBJ2-1, with D perhaps being TRBD1 or TRBD2 (5 bases each). CDR3 length equals 12 residues. Trimming cost V 3 bases and J 10 bases, with 10 bases left between them. Germline V lookup: CDR1 LNHDA, CDR2 SQIVND (reference sequence). The CDR3 DNA sequence: TGTGCCAGTAGTATTCGGGGCCGGGAGCAGTTCTTC. It is translated as CASSIRGREQFF.

With regard to this clone: This specimen includes other DNA sequences encoding the same CDR3. This CDR3 is CASSQVGGEQYF. DNA for the CDR3: TGCGCCAGCAGCCAAGTGGGGGGCGAGCAGTACTTC. The gene calls are TRBV4-1 and TRBJ2-7; weak D call: TRBD2 (6 bases). Germline V gene sequence: CDR1 MGHRA, CDR2 YSYEKL. This CDR3 contains 12 residues. V dropped 1 base and J dropped 6 bases, with 7 bases sitting between them.